Presented here are 24 T cell receptor beta chains from one specimen sequenced in a study of STAT5B mutations in CD4+ large granular lymphocyte leukemia. Profiled with immunoSEQ multiplex PCR; TCRdb holds only in-frame clones, not every one. The sample holds some 5,900 clones, 60% to 85% seen once. The sequenced material came from PBMCs. The receptors were sampled from an older man with CD4+ T-cell large granular lymphocyte leukemia.

The V and J genes are TRBV28 and TRBJ1-5; D gene uncertain. The CDR3 loop spans 13 amino acids. V lost 5 bases, J lost 3 bases, and 8 bases lay in between. In germline, CDR1 is MDHEN, CDR2 SYDVKM. As DNA, the CDR3 is TGTGCCAGCAGTGACAATGACAATCAGCCCCAGCATTTT. It specifies CASSDNDNQPQHF.

The chain couples TRBV11-2 to TRBJ2-3, with TRBD2 matching over 8 bases. The CDR3 is 14 amino acids. The V segment lost 5 bases and the J segment 1 base; nucleotides outside the gene matches: 2. Germline loops: CDR1 SGHAT, CDR2 FQNNGV. This chain's CDR3 is CASSGGLGTDTQYF. The CDR3 coding sequence is TGTGCCAGCAGCGGGGGACTAGGCACAGATACGCAGTATTTT. The full variable domain, with the rest looked up from reference TRBV11-2 and TRBJ2-3, is EAGVAQSPRYKIIEKRQSVAFWCNPISGHATLYWYQQILGQGPKLLIQFQNNGVVDDSQLPKDRFSAERLKGVDSTLKIQPAKLEDSAVYLCASSGGLGTDTQYFGPGTRLTVL.

The chain carries TRBV12-5 and TRBJ1-5, with 7 positions matching TRBD1. Germline V CDR1 and CDR2: LGHNT, FRNRAP. The CDR3 consists of 14 residues. V trimming: 6 bases; J trimming: 4 bases; junction bases outside the gene matches: 6. The CDR3 DNA reads as TGTGCTAGTGGCAGGACAGGAGATAATCAGCCCCAGCATTTT. It translates to CASGRTGDNQPQHF.

The CDR3 bases are TGTGCCATCAGGGGAGACAGGGCCCGAGGCTACACCTTC. Translation: CAIRGDRARGYTF. The rearrangement uses TRBV10-3 and TRBJ1-2; 7 bases align to TRBD1. The CDR3 spans 13 residues. With 6 bases clipped from V and 8 bases from J, the junction kept 9 bases outside the gene matches. The germline V gene encodes CDR1 ENHRY and CDR2 SYGVKD.

The chain couples TRBV4-1 to TRBJ2-7; D not resolved. The V gene lost 0 bases and the J gene lost 4 bases, with 4 bases spanning the gap. The CDR3 contains 12 residues. Looked up from germline, CDR1 is MGHRA and CDR2 is YSYEKL. The CDR3 region is CASSQEPYEQYF. CDR3 in DNA: TGCGCCAGCAGCCAAGAGCCATACGAGCAGTACTTC.

This clone has just one count. This rearrangement joins TRBV7-3 to TRBJ2-5; D assignment may be TRBD1 or TRBD2 (7 bases each). This CDR3 region has 15 residues. V shed 4 bases and J shed 5 bases, with 17 bases lying between them. CDR1 SGHTA and CDR2 FQGTGA come from the germline V gene. The CDR3 region has the DNA TGTGCCAGCAGCTCAGGGGGGGGCTGGTCGGAGACCCAGTACTTC. It translates to CASSSGGGWSETQYF.

This rearrangement joins TRBV2 to TRBJ2-6, with 14 nucleotides matching TRBD2. The CDR3 sequence is 17 residues long. V trimming: 6 bases; J trimming: 2 bases; junction bases outside the gene matches: 3. From germline, CDR1 is SNHLY and CDR2 FYNNEI. The CDR3: CASRPGLAGAGANVLTF. CDR3 DNA sequence: TGTGCCAGCAGGCCGGGACTAGCGGGAGCTGGGGCCAACGTCCTGACTTTC.

This chain connects TRBV14 to TRBJ1-2; possibly TRBD1 for D (6 bases). Trimming cost V 2 bases and J 4 bases, with 11 bases left between them. Germline V lookup: CDR1 SGHDN, CDR2 FVKESK. The CDR3 is 14 amino acids. The CDR3 spells CASSQTRGGYGYTF. In nucleotides, the CDR3 is TGTGCCAGCAGCCAAACCCGAGGGGGCTATGGCTACACCTTC.

The rearrangement uses TRBV13 and TRBJ2-1, with D perhaps assigned TRBD1 or TRBD2 (6 bases each). Per germline, CDR1 PRHDT and CDR2 FYEKMQ (reference sequence). This CDR3 comprises 15 residues. V was cut by 7 bases and J by 0 bases, with 13 bases left in between. CDR3 residues: CASTPRGPSYNEQFF. The CDR3 region has the DNA TGTGCCAGCACCCCCCGGGGGCCCTCCTACAATGAGCAGTTCTTC.

This clone was detected once. The chain is built from TRBV2 and TRBJ1-1; TRBD1 matches at 7 bases. V shed 4 bases, J shed 1 base, and the junction held 6 bases outside the gene matches. The germline V gene encodes CDR1 SNHLY and CDR2 FYNNEI. This CDR3 spans 15 amino acids. CDR3 DNA sequence: TGTGCCAGCAGTGGCGACAGGGCCAGGAACACTGAAGCTTTCTTT. Its protein is CASSGDRARNTEAFF.

This clone appeared a single time. The rearrangement uses TRBV11-2 and TRBJ2-3; 11 bases agree with TRBD2. Per germline, CDR1 SGHAT and CDR2 FQNNGV. Trimming removed 2 bases from V and 5 bases from J; junction bases left unmatched: 6. This CDR3 has 16 amino acids. Here the CDR3 DNA reads TGTGCCAGCAGCTTACTAGCGGGGGGCCGGGGAGATACGCAGTATTTT. Translating gives CASSLLAGGRGDTQYF.

This chain joins TRBV27 and TRBJ1-6; the D is unclear. The germline V gene has CDR1 MNHEY and CDR2 SMNVEV (reference sequence). The CDR3 contains 16 residues. V was pared by 2 bases and J by 5 bases, with 13 bases between. In nucleotides, the CDR3 is TGTGCCAGCAGTTTAGGTTGGGCAGGAGATAATTCACCCCTCCACTTT. This translates into CASSLGWAGDNSPLHF.

The CDR3 DNA reads as TGTGCCAGCAACTTGGGGGCGTCGGTCACAGATACGCAGTATTTT. Translated: CASNLGASVTDTQYF. The rearrangement uses TRBV28 and TRBJ2-3; a possible D gene is TRBD1 (6 bases). The CDR3 length is 15 residues. Trimming took off 7 bases at V and 2 bases at J, with 16 bases between the two ends. Per the germline V gene, CDR1 is MDHEN and CDR2 is SYDVKM.

The genes are TRBV2 and TRBJ1-2; D call uncertain. V lost 7 bases and J 4 bases, leaving 13 bases between the germline ends. The CDR3 is made up of 13 amino acids. The germline gives CDR1 SNHLY, CDR2 FYNNEI. This chain's CDR3 is CASKQSRIYGYTF. The CDR3 DNA follows: TGTGCCAGCAAACAATCGCGTATCTATGGCTACACCTTC. Looking up the rest from reference TRBV2 and TRBJ1-2 gives the full variable domain: EPEVTQTPSHQVTQMGQEVILRCVPISNHLYFYWYRQILGQKVEFLVSFYNNEISEKSEIFDDQFSVERPDGSNFTLKIRSTKLEDSAMYFCASKQSRIYGYTFGSGTRLTVV.

This rearrangement joins TRBV5-6 to TRBJ2-5; D not certain. CDR1 and CDR2 from the germline V gene are SGHDT and YYEEEE. V lost 6 bases, J lost 0 bases, and 18 bases lay in between. This CDR3 is built from 16 residues. The CDR3 loop reads CASTSFSRTDQETQYF. CDR3 DNA sequence: TGTGCCAGCACGTCCTTCAGTCGGACGGACCAAGAGACCCAGTACTTC.

The J gene is TRBJ2-5, the V gene TRBV15, with D perhaps matching TRBD1 or TRBD2 (5 bases each). The CDR3 length is 16 residues. CDR1 is LNHNV, CDR2 YYDKDF, per germline (reference sequence). V was shortened by 1 base and J by 4 bases, with 16 bases between the two germline ends. CDR3 DNA sequence: TGTGCCACCAGCAGAGGGGGGACCTCAACGTCAGAGACCCAGTACTTC. Its translation is CATSRGGTSTSETQYF.

The chain employs TRBV6-5 and TRBJ2-5, with D perhaps matching TRBD1 (6 bases). The ends were cut back, 5 bases at V and 2 bases at J, with 9 bases in the middle. Germline V lookup: CDR1 MNHEY, CDR2 SVGAGI. This CDR3 has 13 amino acids. CDR3 region: CASSRTGQETQYF. Written as DNA, the CDR3 is TGTGCCAGCAGTAGAACAGGGCAAGAGACCCAGTACTTC.

J is TRBJ2-1 and V is TRBV7-9, with 9 bases fitting TRBD1. The CDR3 loop spans 16 amino acids. Germline assignment: CDR1 SEHNR and CDR2 FQNEAQ (reference sequence). V was clipped by 6 bases and J by 2 bases; unmatched bases: 8. CDR3 DNA: TGTGCCAGCAGTCCCCGGACAGGGGTCGCCTACAATGAGCAGTTCTTC. This encodes CASSPRTGVAYNEQFF.

The genes are TRBV4-1 and TRBJ2-7; D ambiguous. The germline V gene encodes CDR1 MGHRA and CDR2 YSYEKL. The length of the CDR3 is 13 residues. V dropped 5 bases and J dropped 2 bases, with 10 bases sitting between them. Here the CDR3 reads CASSSDAAYEQYF. CDR3 DNA: TGCGCCAGCAGCTCGGACGCGGCCTACGAGCAGTACTTC.

The sample holds one count of this clone. This sequence joins TRBV7-3 and TRBJ2-3; perhaps TRBD2 as D (7 bases). V lost 2 bases and J lost 9, with 18 bases in between. The germline V gene encodes CDR1 SGHTA and CDR2 FQGTGA. The length of the CDR3 is 15 residues. The CDR3 sequence is CASSLLGGGGETQYF. In DNA, the CDR3 is TGTGCCAGCAGCTTATTAGGGGGGGGCGGAGAGACGCAGTATTTT.

The rearrangement joins TRBV28 to TRBJ1-1, with TRBD1 as a possible D gene (6 bases). V was trimmed by 7 bases and J by 7 bases, leaving 19 bases between them. There are 14 residues in the CDR3. Per the germline V gene, CDR1 is MDHEN and CDR2 is SYDVKM. CDR3 sequence: CASIPPRGRFEAFF. In DNA form, the CDR3 reads TGTGCCAGCATCCCTCCCCGGGGGCGTTTTGAAGCTTTCTTT.

The V and J genes are TRBV29-1 and TRBJ1-2; 10 positions agree with TRBD1. The germline CDR1 and CDR2 sequences are SQVTM and ANQGSEA. J gave up 13 bases and V 5 bases, and 10 bases lay outside the gene matches. This CDR3 is 12 amino acids long. The CDR3 DNA sequence: TGCAGCGTTCCGGACAGGGGGATCTTCGTCACCTTC. Translating gives CSVPDRGIFVTF.

The chain has TRBV5-1 and TRBJ2-7; D not certain. The CDR3 is 12 amino acids. Germline-derived CDR1 and CDR2 are SGHRS and YFSETQ. The germline V and J ends were trimmed by 6 bases and 2 bases, with 9 bases remaining between them. The CDR3 is CASKPDAYEQYF. CDR3 DNA: TGCGCCAGCAAGCCAGACGCCTACGAGCAGTACTTC.

The rearrangement uses TRBV5-1 and TRBJ2-7, with D possibly matching TRBD2 (8 bases). Trimming cost V 0 bases and J 3 bases, with 25 bases left between them. The length of the CDR3 is 19 residues. CDR1 and CDR2 from the germline V gene are SGHRS and YFSETQ. CDR3 amino acids: CASSLGGTDWTSSGYEQYF. The CDR3 coding sequence is TGCGCCAGCAGCTTGGGGGGGACAGACTGGACTAGCTCCGGCTACGAGCAGTACTTC.